Listed here are 23 T cell receptor beta chains from one sample, sequenced in a study of CD8+CD57+ T cells in acquired aplastic anemia. Genomic DNA acted as the template from which TCR beta VDJ combination and CDR3 sequence profiling were carried out. Via MiXCR, TCRdb re-called the reads, giving one row per CDR3 protein. The sample lists roughly 190,000 distinct CDR3 sequences; roughly half were seen once. Material: sorted CD4+, CD8+, or CD8+CD57+ T cells (not recorded which) from PBMCs. These receptors all come from a human donor in good health, serving as a control.

A remark on this clonotype: This sequence may be a read error, since a much larger clone differs from it by one base. V is TRBV5-6 and J is TRBJ2-2; D is unresolved. The ends were cut back, 1 base at V and 7 bases at J, with 11 bases in the middle. CDR1 and CDR2 (germline): SGHDT, YYEEEE. This CDR3 is 14 amino acids long. CDR3 region: CASSLNSEDGELFF. The CDR3 nucleotides read TGTGCCAGCAGCTTGAACAGTGAAGACGGGGAGCTGTTTTTT.

This clonotype has more than one count but fewer than ten. The rearrangement uses TRBV12-5 and TRBJ2-7; D ambiguous. The CDR3 totals 10 residues. Trimming cost V 6 bases and J 3 bases, with 3 bases left between them. Germline V gives CDR1 LGHNT, CDR2 FRNRAP. The CDR3, as DNA: TGTGCTAGTGGGGACTACGAGCAGTACTTC. It yields the protein CASGDYEQYF.

V is TRBV5-1 and J is TRBJ2-7, with TRBD1 identical over 10 bases. V shed 4 bases, J shed 0 bases, and the junction held 7 bases outside the gene matches. The CDR3 is 16 residues long. Germline V CDR1 and CDR2: SGHRS, YFSETQ. The chain's CDR3 is CASSQAGTGVSYEQYF. The CDR3 DNA reads as TGCGCCAGCAGCCAAGCCGGGACAGGGGTCTCCTACGAGCAGTACTTC.

The chain has TRBV5-1 and TRBJ1-5, with 11 bases that match TRBD1. V lost 4 bases to trimming and J lost 1 base; unmatched junction nucleotides: 4. CDR3 length: 16 amino acids. The germline V gene encodes CDR1 SGHRS and CDR2 YFSETQ. CDR3 sequence: CASSTGQGASNQPQHF. The CDR3 DNA reads as TGCGCCAGCAGCACCGGACAGGGGGCGAGCAATCAGCCCCAGCATTTT.

The chain links TRBV7-9 to TRBJ1-2; TRBD1 agrees at 11 bases. Germline V CDR1 and CDR2: SEHNR, FQNEAQ (reference sequence). Trimming cost V 7 bases and J 0 bases; bases outside gene matches: 10. CDR3 size: 17 residues. The CDR3 DNA sequence: TGTGCCAGCACCGGGACAGGGGGGCAAACCGCTAACTATGGCTACACCTTC. Its protein product is CASTGTGGQTANYGYTF.

The genes are TRBV29-1 and TRBJ2-5; D is perhaps TRBD2 (7 bases). This CDR3 is 14 amino acids long. V lost 6 bases and J lost 5, with 19 bases in between. Per germline, CDR1 SQVTM and CDR2 ANQGSEA. CDR3 nucleotides: TGCAGCGTAGGGCCCACGGGGGGCGGGGAGACCCAGTACTTC. Its protein product is CSVGPTGGGETQYF. Full variable domain (outside the CDR3, taken from reference TRBV29-1 and TRBJ2-5): SAVISQKPSRDICQRGTSLTIQCQVDSQVTMMFWYRQQPGQSLTLIATANQGSEATYESGFVIDKFPISRPNLTFSTLTVSNMSPEDSSIYLCSVGPTGGGETQYFGPGTRLLVL.

This clonotype has a count of ten or more. The V call is TRBV15, the J call TRBJ1-1; D possibly corresponds to TRBD1 (6 bases). V dropped 1 base and J dropped 8 bases, with 14 bases sitting between them. CDR1 is LNHNV and CDR2 is YYDKDF in the germline V gene (reference sequence). This CDR3 contains 14 residues. CDR3 sequence: CATSRVSSTGEAFF. In DNA, the CDR3 is TGTGCCACCAGCAGAGTTTCGTCAACAGGGGAAGCTTTCTTT.

This clonotype was found many times. V usage is TRBV3-1 and J usage is TRBJ1-2; D not certain. The CDR3 loop spans 14 amino acids. V was trimmed by 4 bases and J by 2 bases, leaving 11 bases between them. Per the germline V gene, CDR1 is LGHDT and CDR2 is YNNKEL (reference sequence). CDR3 protein: CASSPLHVNYGYTF. As DNA, the CDR3 is TGTGCCAGCAGCCCCCTGCACGTGAACTATGGCTACACCTTC.

This chain uses TRBV7-2 with TRBJ2-1; D tentatively reads TRBD1 or TRBD2 (6 bases each). CDR1 SGHTA and CDR2 FQGNSA come from the germline V gene. This CDR3 has 15 residues. The V gene lost 1 base and the J gene lost 5 bases, with 12 bases spanning the gap. Written as DNA, the CDR3 is TGTGCCAGCAGCTTAGAACCTAGGGGGGACAATGAGCAGTTCTTC. Translated, it gives CASSLEPRGDNEQFF.

In this sample, this clonotype turned up a few times. One junction end does not reproduce the germline sequence, and a read error may be involved. This chain joins TRBV27 and TRBJ2-7; 9 positions match TRBD1. CDR1 is MNHEY, CDR2 SMNVEV, per germline (reference sequence). This CDR3 is built from 13 residues. The CDR3 DNA reads TGTGCCGGCAGTTTACCGGGACAGGGTTTTGTTGTCTTC. It translates to CAGSLPGQGFVVF.

Comment on this clonotype: A read error may be the cause here, since a much bigger clone is one base away. The rearrangement joins TRBV28 to TRBJ2-7, with 10 positions matching TRBD1. Germline CDR1 and CDR2: MDHEN and SYDVKM. The CDR3 is made up of 16 amino acids. CDR3: CASSSQGTGVPYKQYF. The CDR3 nucleotides read TGTGCCAGCAGTTCCCAAGGGACAGGGGTTCCCTACAAGCAGTACTTC.

Notes on this clonotype: Lacking the conserved final phenylalanine or tryptophan, this CDR3 likely reflects a read error. The limits of the CDR3 on the DNA are not certain, so only TCRdb's listed CDR3 is given. This chain links TRBV7-2 with TRBJ2-7. Germline CDR1 SGHTA, CDR2 FQGNSA. Both ends counted, the CDR3 spans 8 residues. The CDR3 is CASSLALA.

The chain combines TRBV20-1 with TRBJ2-2, with D unclear. CDR1 is DFQATT and CDR2 is SNEGSKA in the germline V gene (reference sequence). V lost 3 bases, J lost 3 bases, and 14 bases lay in between. The CDR3 has 15 amino acids. CDR3 sequence (DNA): TGCAGTGCTAGGATGGATCCGTCGGACACCGGGGAGCTGTTTTTT. Amino acid sequence: CSARMDPSDTGELFF.

This clonotype came up a few times. The chain carries TRBV15 and TRBJ2-5; D unclear. Trimming shortened V by 3 bases and J by 5 bases, and 4 bases separated the two germline ends. The CDR3 runs 11 residues. Germline-derived CDR1 and CDR2 are LNHNV and YYDKDF (reference sequence). CDR3 bases: TGTGCCACCAGCAGGGGGGAGACCCAGTACTTC. Translated, it gives CATSRGETQYF. The full variable domain, its missing parts supplied by reference TRBV15 and TRBJ2-5, is DAMVIQNPRYQVTQFGKPVTLSCSQTLNHNVMYWYQQKSSQAPKLLFHYYDKDFNNEADTPDNFQSRRPNTSFCFLDIRSPGLGDTAMYLCATSRGETQYFGPGTRLLVL.

The chain employs TRBV10-3 and TRBJ2-5; D is undetermined. The V gene's germline CDR1 is ENHRY and CDR2 SYGVKD. This CDR3 has 12 residues. Trimming stripped 4 bases from V and 1 base from J, with 4 bases between. CDR3 region: CAISGFQETQYF. CDR3 in DNA: TGTGCCATCAGTGGATTCCAAGAGACCCAGTACTTC.

Turning to this clonotype: A much more abundant neighbour one base away suggests this may be a read error. This chain's CDR3 is CASSSSMTSGGQSFYNEQFF. The CDR3 region has the DNA TGCGCCAGCAGCTCGAGCATGACTAGCGGGGGTCAAAGCTTCTACAATGAGCAGTTCTTC. The J gene is TRBJ2-1, the V gene TRBV5-1; 12 bases are a match to TRBD2. This CDR3 comprises 20 residues. J was trimmed by 3 bases and V by 3 bases; bases with no gene match: 16. Germline CDR1 reads SGHRS; CDR2 reads YFSETQ.

This clonotype has more than one count but fewer than ten. The chain's CDR3 is CATSEHDRINTGELFF. Written as DNA, the CDR3 is TGTGCCACCAGTGAACATGACAGGATTAACACCGGGGAGCTGTTTTTT. This chain links TRBV24-1 with TRBJ2-2, with TRBD1 as a possible D gene (6 bases). V lost 4 bases, J lost 2 bases, and 13 bases lay in between. The CDR3 runs to 16 residues. CDR1 and CDR2 (germline): KGHDR, SFDVKD.

J is TRBJ1-6 and V is TRBV20-1; maybe TRBD1 (6 bases). Germline CDR1 reads DFQATT; CDR2 reads SNEGSKA (reference sequence). V gave up 1 base and J gave up 0 bases, with 13 bases separating them. CDR3 size: 17 residues. The CDR3, as DNA: TGCAGTGCTAGAGTAACAGGGAAGAGCTCCTATAATTCACCCCTCCACTTT. Protein: CSARVTGKSSYNSPLHF.

The rearrangement joins TRBV6-5 to TRBJ2-2; 9 positions match TRBD1. Losses at the gene ends were 5 bases for V and 6 bases for J; bases not matched to a gene: 7. The germline V gene has CDR1 MNHEY and CDR2 SVGAGI. The CDR3 length is 15 residues. CDR3 loop: CASSHGQGWAGELFF. CDR3 in DNA: TGTGCCAGCAGTCACGGACAGGGGTGGGCCGGGGAGCTGTTTTTT.

This chain uses TRBV6-4 with TRBJ1-1; D is perhaps TRBD1 (5 bases). Germline CDR1 and CDR2: MRHNA and SNTAGT. The V gene lost 0 bases and the J gene lost 8 bases, with 10 bases spanning the gap. This CDR3 is 13 amino acids long. The CDR3 DNA reads as TGTGCCAGCAGTGACTCGGACACGTTAGAAGCTTTCTTT. Translation gives CASSDSDTLEAFF.

This clonotype was observed at least ten times. This rearrangement joins TRBV11-2 to TRBJ2-1; a possible D gene is TRBD1 (5 bases). With 5 bases removed from V and 4 bases from J, the gap between germline ends came to 9 bases. The CDR3 has 13 residues. In germline, CDR1 is SGHAT, CDR2 FQNNGV. CDR3 DNA sequence: TGTGCCAGCAGCCAGGGCCCTTACAATGAGCAGTTCTTC. As protein: CASSQGPYNEQFF.

J is TRBJ1-5 and V is TRBV10-2; TRBD1 matches at 9 bases. V lost 6 bases to trimming and J lost 5 bases; unmatched junction nucleotides: 5. Germline V CDR1 and CDR2: WSHSY, SAAADI. This CDR3 spans 14 amino acids. CDR3 DNA: TGCGCCAGCAGGGGGGGACAGGGCTATCAGCCCCAGCATTTT. Protein product: CASRGGQGYQPQHF.

As to this clonotype: Sequence at one end of the junction differs from germline and may be a read error. CDR3 coding DNA: TGTGCCAGCAGTGACGAGCCAGGAAATTCACCCCTCCACTTC. The encoded protein is CASSDEPGNSPLHF. V gene TRBV6-4 combines with J gene TRBJ1-6; no clear D gene. Per germline, CDR1 MRHNA and CDR2 SNTAGT. The CDR3 is 14 amino acids.